This T cell receptor beta chain came from a study of blood T cell repertoires in COVID-19. The CDR3 totals 20 residues. The V gene end was trimmed by 0 bases and the J gene end by 0 bases; junction bases not matched to a gene: 14. Germline V gene sequence: CDR1 SGHDN, CDR2 FVKESK. Profiled with immunoSEQ multiplex PCR; TCRdb holds only in-frame clones, not every one. This table holds approximately 270,000 clones, 70% to 90% found once. The sequencing sample was made of PBMCs or T cells enriched from blood (not recorded which). The chain recombines TRBV14 with TRBJ2-7, with 10 bases matching TRBD2. The clonotype was recovered from a woman younger than 45 who had recovered from COVID-19. The CDR3 nucleotides read TGTGCCAGCAGCCAAGATTACTCCGGGACTAGCGTCAGAGGCTCCTACGAGCAGTACTTC. This sequence encodes CASSQDYSGTSVRGSYEQYF.